The 8 T cell receptor beta chains below come from one sample, sequenced in a study of tumor-infiltrating lymphocytes in localized non-small cell lung cancer. Produced via immunoSEQ multiplex PCR; TCRdb's table is partial and in-frame only. The sample has some 9,700 clones, about 80% seen once. Sequencing used uninvolved lung tissue not adjacent to the tumor. The receptor source for this set is a human donor with non-small cell lung cancer.

The rearrangement joins TRBV7-9 to TRBJ1-1; D gene uncertain. V lost 7 bases and J lost 1, with 10 bases in between. CDR1 is SEHNR, CDR2 FQNEAQ, per germline (reference sequence). The CDR3 totals 13 residues. Here the CDR3 reads CASKSARNTEAFF. The CDR3 nucleotides are TGTGCCAGCAAATCCGCGCGGAACACTGAAGCTTTCTTT.

The CDR3 DNA sequence: TGTGCCAGCAGTTATGGAGAAGAGACCCAGTACTTC. Its translation is CASSYGEETQYF. This chain links TRBV28 with TRBJ2-5; no firm D call. The CDR3 extends over 12 amino acids. Trimming removed 4 bases from V and 3 bases from J, with 6 bases in between. Germline V gene lookup returns CDR1 MDHEN and CDR2 SYDVKM. Looking up the rest from reference TRBV28 and TRBJ2-5 gives the full variable domain: DVKVTQSSRYLVKRTGEKVFLECVQDMDHENMFWYRQDPGLGLRLIYFSYDVKMKEKGDIPEGYSVSREKKERFSLILESASTNQTSMYLCASSYGEETQYFGPGTRLLVL.

The rearrangement joins TRBV27 to TRBJ2-7; TRBD2 agrees at 7 bases. Germline V gene sequence: CDR1 MNHEY, CDR2 SMNVEV (reference sequence). This CDR3 has 15 residues. J gave up 5 bases and V 2 bases, and 9 bases lay outside the gene matches. This CDR3 is CASSLRAGRVDEQYF. The CDR3 bases are TGTGCCAGCAGTTTACGGGCAGGGAGGGTCGACGAGCAGTACTTC.

The chain carries TRBV7-6 and TRBJ2-7; D unresolved. Trimming removed 4 bases at V and 5 bases at J, with 6 bases between. The CDR3 runs to 11 residues. From germline, CDR1 is SGHVS and CDR2 FNYEAQ. The DNA of the CDR3 is TGTGCCAGCAGCTCGTCCGACGAGCAGTACTTC. Translated, it gives CASSSSDEQYF.

V usage is TRBV5-1 and J usage is TRBJ1-1; TRBD1 matches at 12 bases. The germline V gene has CDR1 SGHRS and CDR2 YFSETQ. The CDR3 covers 18 residues. The V and J ends lost 2 bases and 4 bases, in that order; junction bases with no gene match: 12. CDR3 nucleotides: TGCGCCAGCAGCTTCTCGGGACAGGGGGCCCTTGGGTCCACTGAAGCTTTCTTT. This codes for CASSFSGQGALGSTEAFF.

The chain combines TRBV6-1 with TRBJ2-1, with D possibly matching TRBD1 (5 bases). V was pared by 4 bases and J by 1 base, with 17 bases between. The V gene's germline CDR1 is MNHNS and CDR2 SASEGT. The CDR3 has 17 amino acids. This chain's CDR3 is CASSVGQGRSSYNEQFF. CDR3 bases: TGTGCCAGCAGTGTAGGCCAGGGCAGGTCGTCCTACAATGAGCAGTTCTTC.

The rearrangement joins TRBV6-5 to TRBJ2-2, with D maybe TRBD1 (6 bases). V lost 4 bases to trimming and J lost 1 base, with 10 bases between them. Germline V gene data show CDR1 as MNHEY and CDR2 as SVGAGI. CDR3 length equals 15 residues. DNA for the CDR3: TGTGCCAGCAGTTGGGGGCAGGGGAACACCGGGGAGCTGTTTTTT. This translates into CASSWGQGNTGELFF.

This clone appeared a single time. The chain carries TRBV11-3 and TRBJ2-1; D uncertain. The CDR3 has 11 residues. Germline values: CDR1 SGHNT, CDR2 YENEEA. Trimming shortened V by 1 base and J by 7 bases, and 2 bases separated the two germline ends. This CDR3 is CASSLGNEQFF. For the CDR3, the DNA is TGTGCCAGCAGCTTAGGTAATGAGCAGTTCTTC.